The clone carrying this T cell receptor (beta chain) has a count of ten or more. This specimen belongs to a study of spatial heterogeneity in lung cancer. TCRdb redid the calling of the 5' RACE reads with MiXCR, one entry per CDR3 protein. Seen here are roughly 23,000 distinct CDR3 sequences, about 4.7% observed once, and the top ten hold 4% to 6.5%. Trimming pared 4 bases from V and 2 bases from J, leaving 11 bases between. This CDR3 comprises 14 residues. Germline V gene lookup returns CDR1 MNHNS and CDR2 SASEGT. Described time point: sample taken at primary tumor resection. Donation came from around 72 patients with untreated early-stage non-small cell lung cancer.

The clonotype comes from a male donor with early-stage non-small cell lung cancer. The chain links TRBV6-1 to TRBJ1-1; D is unclear. Specimen: PBMCs, collected at surgery. CDR3 sequence: CASSAGPANTEAFF. The DNA for the CDR3 is TGTGCCAGCAGTGCCGGGCCGGCCAACACTGAAGCTTTCTTT.